This T cell receptor beta chain comes out of a study of blood T cell repertoires in COVID-19. Background on the study: The cDNA or gDNA used as material had been derived from T cells, B-cell-depleted T cells, or PBMCs.

V was clipped by 1 base and J by 4 bases; unmatched bases: 4. CDR1 and CDR2 from the germline V gene are LGHNA and YSLEER. The CDR3 length is 15 residues. Using immunoSEQ multiplex PCR, the repertoire was profiled, and TCRdb retains in-frame clones only, with some absent. Of around 240,000 clones listed, approximately 86% are singletons. The rearrangement links TRBV4-3 to TRBJ2-3; 8 positions match TRBD1. Sequences were obtained from peripheral blood. The sequence was obtained from a woman aged 25-40 years who had recovered from COVID-19. CDR3 in DNA: TGCGCCAGCAGCCAAGGACAGGGGAGGCCAGATACGCAGTATTTT. It yields the protein CASSQGQGRPDTQYF.